These 5 T cell receptor beta chains originate from one sample sequenced in a study of T cells after yellow fever vaccination (dated by TCRdb to about 2019). Explained via the paper, the treatment or condition label denotes: live attenuated yellow fever vaccine strain. Libraries came from 5' RACE. The sequencer listed for this sample is Illumina NovaSeq 6000. Using fastp at Q25 and MiXCR, TCRdb reprocessed the public reads and kept productive beta chains. Merged by CDR3 protein, the rows form single entries marked with the most common genes and DNA. For this sample there are a few hundred thousand distinct CDR3 sequences; approximately 5.2% appear just once. Around 3.5% of the sample is in the top ten clones. The material sequenced was CD4+ T cells sorted from PBMCs, taken on the day of the yellow fever booster vaccination. These receptors were obtained from a young man who received the YFV17D yellow fever vaccine.

In this sample, this clonotype turned up a few times. V is TRBV24-1 and J is TRBJ1-1; D call uncertain. The V and J ends lost 5 bases and 5 bases respectively, with 11 bases between them. The CDR3 sequence is 13 residues long. Per the germline V gene, CDR1 is KGHDR and CDR2 is SFDVKD. In DNA form, the CDR3 reads TGTGCCACCAGTGCGAGGAGAGGGACTGAAGCTTTCTTT. Encoded protein: CATSARRGTEAFF.

DNA of the CDR3: TGCAGCACTCTTGAAGGCACAGATACGCAGTATTTT. Protein sequence: CSTLEGTDTQYF. This sequence joins TRBV29-1 and TRBJ2-3; no definite D call. The germline CDR1 and CDR2 sequences are SQVTM and ANQGSEA. The CDR3 has 12 residues. The germline V and J ends were trimmed by 8 bases and 1 base, with 10 bases remaining between them.

This clonotype was found many times. The rearrangement joins TRBV7-9 to TRBJ1-4; the match to TRBD1 covers 8 bases. J gave up 7 bases and V 4 bases, and 5 bases lay outside the gene matches. The CDR3 is 14 amino acids. CDR1 SEHNR and CDR2 FQNEAQ come from the germline V gene (reference sequence). The CDR3 DNA reads TGTGCCAGCAGCTACGGACAGGGCCTTGAAAAACTGTTTTTT. Translation: CASSYGQGLEKLFF.

V and J are TRBV5-1 and TRBJ2-5, with 7 nucleotides matching TRBD1. Germline V CDR1 and CDR2: SGHRS, YFSETQ. The CDR3 sequence is 15 residues long. Losses at the gene ends were 2 bases for V and 2 bases for J; bases not matched to a gene: 6. The chain's CDR3 is CASSLGTVVQETQYF. The DNA for the CDR3 is TGCGCCAGCAGCTTAGGGACAGTGGTACAAGAGACCCAGTACTTC. Full variable domain (outside the CDR3, taken from reference TRBV5-1 and TRBJ2-5): KAGVTQTPRYLIKTRGQQVTLSCSPISGHRSVSWYQQTPGQGLQFLFEYFSETQRNKGNFPGRFSGRQFSNSRSEMNVSTLELGDSALYLCASSLGTVVQETQYFGPGTRLLVL.

The chain employs TRBV9 and TRBJ2-7, with TRBD2 identical over 14 bases. The CDR3 is made up of 16 amino acids. Per the germline V gene, CDR1 is SGDLS and CDR2 is YYNGEE. V dropped 3 bases and J dropped 2; count of bases not matched to a gene: 4. CDR3 sequence: CASSAQGLAGAYEQYF. As DNA, the CDR3 is TGTGCCAGCAGCGCACAGGGACTAGCGGGGGCCTACGAGCAGTACTTC.